Reported below is one T cell receptor (beta chain). The antigen is not known. This table comes from immunoSEQ multiplex PCR, and its TCRdb copy is limited to in-frame clones, with some not included. This sample has around 120,000 clones, with more than 85% found just once. This specimen belongs to a study of T cell responses to AZD1222 COVID-19 vaccine. Study results and limitations: Sampling captured repertoires only after the peak T cell response. Most donors were white British, females outnumbered males, and clonal diversity was possibly underestimated. The CD4 TCRs associated with vaccination extended across spike and predominated at 160-218 and 743-854.

Germline CDR1 reads SGHNT; CDR2 reads YENEEA. With 2 bases clipped from V and 9 bases from J, the junction kept 4 bases outside the gene matches. This CDR3 is built from 14 residues. The chain employs TRBV11-3 and TRBJ2-1, with 10 positions matching TRBD2. Sample: peripheral blood, taken on day 0 of AZD1222 vaccination. The sequence came from an adult in good health. The CDR3 sequence is CASSLLAGDGEQFF. CDR3 nucleotide sequence: TGTGCCAGCAGCTTACTAGCGGGAGACGGTGAGCAGTTCTTC.